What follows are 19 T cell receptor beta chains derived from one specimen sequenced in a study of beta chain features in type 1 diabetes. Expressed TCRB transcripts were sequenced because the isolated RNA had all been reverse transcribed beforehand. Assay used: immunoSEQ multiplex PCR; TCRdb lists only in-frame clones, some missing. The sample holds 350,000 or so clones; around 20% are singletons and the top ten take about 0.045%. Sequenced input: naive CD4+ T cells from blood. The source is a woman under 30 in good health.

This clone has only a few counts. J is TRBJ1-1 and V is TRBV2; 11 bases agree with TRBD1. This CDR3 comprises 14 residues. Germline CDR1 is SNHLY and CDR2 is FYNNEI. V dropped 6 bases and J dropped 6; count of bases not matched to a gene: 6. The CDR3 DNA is TGTGCCAGCAGAGCCGGGACAGGGGGTCCTGAAGCTTTCTTT. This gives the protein CASRAGTGGPEAFF. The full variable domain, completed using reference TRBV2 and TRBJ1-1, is EPEVTQTPSHQVTQMGQEVILRCVPISNHLYFYWYRQILGQKVEFLVSFYNNEISEKSEIFDDQFSVERPDGSNFTLKIRSTKLEDSAMYFCASRAGTGGPEAFFGQGTRLTVV.

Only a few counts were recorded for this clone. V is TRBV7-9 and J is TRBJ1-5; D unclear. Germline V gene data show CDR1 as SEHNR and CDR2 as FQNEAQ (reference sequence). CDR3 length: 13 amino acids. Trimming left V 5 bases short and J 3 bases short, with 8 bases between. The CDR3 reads CASSNSYNQPQHF. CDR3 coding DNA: TGTGCCAGCAGCAACAGCTACAATCAGCCCCAGCATTTT.

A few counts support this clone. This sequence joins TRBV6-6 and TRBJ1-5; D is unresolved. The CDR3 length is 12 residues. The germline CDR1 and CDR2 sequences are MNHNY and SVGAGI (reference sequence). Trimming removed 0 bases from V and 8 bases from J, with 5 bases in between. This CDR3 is CASSYSGEPQHF. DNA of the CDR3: TGTGCCAGCAGTTACTCGGGAGAGCCCCAGCATTTT.

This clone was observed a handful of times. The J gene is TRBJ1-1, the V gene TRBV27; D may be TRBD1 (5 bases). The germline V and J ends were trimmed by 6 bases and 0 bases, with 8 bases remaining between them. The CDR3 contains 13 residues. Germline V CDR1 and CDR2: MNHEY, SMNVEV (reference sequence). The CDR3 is CASRTELNTEAFF. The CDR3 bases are TGTGCCAGCAGGACAGAGTTGAACACTGAAGCTTTCTTT.

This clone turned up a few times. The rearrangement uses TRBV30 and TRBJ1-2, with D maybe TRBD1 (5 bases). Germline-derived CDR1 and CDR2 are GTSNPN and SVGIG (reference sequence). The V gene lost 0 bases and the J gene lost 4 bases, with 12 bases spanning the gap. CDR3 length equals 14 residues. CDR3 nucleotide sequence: TGTGCCTGGAGTGTGTCAGGGTTCCGCTATGGCTACACCTTC. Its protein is CAWSVSGFRYGYTF.

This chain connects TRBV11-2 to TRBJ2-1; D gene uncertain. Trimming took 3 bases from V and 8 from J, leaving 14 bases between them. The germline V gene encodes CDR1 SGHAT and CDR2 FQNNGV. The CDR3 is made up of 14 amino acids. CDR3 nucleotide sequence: TGTGCCAGCAGCTTTTTTCGAACGGGTCATGAGCAGTTCTTC. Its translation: CASSFFRTGHEQFF.

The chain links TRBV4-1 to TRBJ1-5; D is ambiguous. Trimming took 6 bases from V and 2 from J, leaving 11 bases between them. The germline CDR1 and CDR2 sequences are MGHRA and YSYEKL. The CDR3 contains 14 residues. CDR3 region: CASSGIRGNQPQHF. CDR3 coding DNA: TGCGCCAGCAGTGGCATCCGTGGCAATCAGCCCCAGCATTTT.

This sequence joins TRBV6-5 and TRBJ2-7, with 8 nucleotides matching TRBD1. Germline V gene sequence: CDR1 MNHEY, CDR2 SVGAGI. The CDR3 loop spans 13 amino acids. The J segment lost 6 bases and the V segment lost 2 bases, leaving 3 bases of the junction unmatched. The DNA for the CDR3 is TGTGCCAGCAGTTACGGCAGGGGGCGCGAGCAGTACTTC. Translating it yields CASSYGRGREQYF.

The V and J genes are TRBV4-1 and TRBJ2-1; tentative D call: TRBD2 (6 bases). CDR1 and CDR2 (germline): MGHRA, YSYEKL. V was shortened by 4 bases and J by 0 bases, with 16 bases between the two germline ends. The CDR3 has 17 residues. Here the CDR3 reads CASSLGGAGHSYNEQFF. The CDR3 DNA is TGCGCCAGCAGCCTTGGGGGAGCGGGTCACTCCTACAATGAGCAGTTCTTC.

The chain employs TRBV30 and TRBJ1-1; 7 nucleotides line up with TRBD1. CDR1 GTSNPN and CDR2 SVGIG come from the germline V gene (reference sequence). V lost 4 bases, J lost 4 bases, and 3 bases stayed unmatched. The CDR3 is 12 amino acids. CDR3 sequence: CAWTRGLTEAFF. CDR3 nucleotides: TGTGCCTGGACTAGGGGGCTCACTGAAGCTTTCTTT.

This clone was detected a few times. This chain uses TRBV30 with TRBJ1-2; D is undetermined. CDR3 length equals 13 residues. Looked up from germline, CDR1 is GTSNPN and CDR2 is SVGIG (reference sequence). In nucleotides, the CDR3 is TGTGCTCACATTACCGCGGGGTTCTATGGCTACACCTTC. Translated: CAHITAGFYGYTF.

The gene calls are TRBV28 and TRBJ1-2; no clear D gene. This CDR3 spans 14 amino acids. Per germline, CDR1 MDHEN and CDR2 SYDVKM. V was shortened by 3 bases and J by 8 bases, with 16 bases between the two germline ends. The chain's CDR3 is CASSFSPGGGGYTF. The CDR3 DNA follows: TGTGCCAGCAGTTTCTCTCCAGGAGGAGGAGGCTACACCTTC.

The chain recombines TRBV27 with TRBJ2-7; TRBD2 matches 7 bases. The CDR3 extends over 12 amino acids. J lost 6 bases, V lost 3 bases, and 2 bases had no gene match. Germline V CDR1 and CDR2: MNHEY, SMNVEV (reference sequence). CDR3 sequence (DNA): TGTGCCAGCAGTTTTCCGGGAGGCGAGCAGTACTTC. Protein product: CASSFPGGEQYF.

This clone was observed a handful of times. The CDR3 loop is CASSQSRKYHIHEQFF. The CDR3 DNA is TGCGCCAGCAGTCAATCGCGGAAATACCACATCCATGAGCAGTTCTTC. The chain carries TRBV23-1 and TRBJ2-1; D not resolved. TRBV23-1 is placed among ORFs of uncertain function. V lost 0 bases, J lost 8 bases, and 17 bases lay in between. The CDR3 has 16 amino acids.

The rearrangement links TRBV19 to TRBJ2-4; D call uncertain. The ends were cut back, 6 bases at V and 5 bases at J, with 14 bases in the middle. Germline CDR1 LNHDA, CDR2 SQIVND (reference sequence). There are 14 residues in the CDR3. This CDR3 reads CASRESLEQNIQYF. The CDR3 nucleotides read TGTGCCAGTAGGGAGTCCCTCGAACAAAACATTCAGTACTTC.

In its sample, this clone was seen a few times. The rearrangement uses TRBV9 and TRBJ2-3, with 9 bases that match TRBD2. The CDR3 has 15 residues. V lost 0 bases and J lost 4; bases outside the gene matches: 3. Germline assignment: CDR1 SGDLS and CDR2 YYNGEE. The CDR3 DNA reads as TGTGCCAGCAGCGTAGAGGGCGGGAGGGCAGATACGCAGTATTTT. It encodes CASSVEGGRADTQYF.

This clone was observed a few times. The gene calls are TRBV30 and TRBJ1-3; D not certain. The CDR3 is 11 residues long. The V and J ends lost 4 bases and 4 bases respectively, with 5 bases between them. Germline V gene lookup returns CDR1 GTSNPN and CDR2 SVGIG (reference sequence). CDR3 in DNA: TGTGCCTGGAATTCAGGAAACACCATATATTTT. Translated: CAWNSGNTIYF.

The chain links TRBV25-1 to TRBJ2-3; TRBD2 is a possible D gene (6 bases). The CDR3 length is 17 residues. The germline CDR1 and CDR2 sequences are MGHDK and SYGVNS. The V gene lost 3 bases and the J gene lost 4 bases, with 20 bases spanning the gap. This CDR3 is CASSDILGGYSADTQYF. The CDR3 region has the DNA TGTGCCAGCAGTGATATTTTGGGAGGCTACAGCGCAGATACGCAGTATTTT.

As DNA, the CDR3 is TGTGCCAGCAGCGTAGACCCAGGGTACACCGGGGAGCTGTTTTTT. It specifies CASSVDPGYTGELFF. The chain has TRBV9 and TRBJ2-2, with a possible D match to TRBD1 (5 bases). Germline lookup yields CDR1 SGDLS and CDR2 YYNGEE. Deletions cut 0 bases from V and 3 bases from J, with 9 bases between. CDR3 length: 15 amino acids.